This T cell receptor beta chain appears in the sequencing data of a study of tumor-infiltrating lymphocytes in primary liver carcinoma (dated by TCRdb to about 2017). Context from the whole study: Hepatocellular carcinoma (four) or combined HCC and intrahepatic cholangiocarcinoma (one) was present in the five patients, who were three men and two women aged 30 to 69 years. Tumors of the five patients were stage T1-T3 N0M0 with maximum diameters of about 4.2 to 10 cm. Repertoires from technical replicates were highly reproducible, with mean shared-clone rates approximately 0.88 and correlation coefficients above 0.95. Each sample produced about 3.5 to 8 million productive TCRbeta reads, and read depth showed no significant difference between tissue types. The study combined TCRbeta repertoire sequencing, expression microarrays and whole-exome sequencing across five regions of each liver tumor, with adjacent normal tissue and blood. To link TCRbeta repertoire diversity to the local molecular phenotype, the 25 to 30 tumor region samples were profiled with Agilent mRNA microarrays. A total of 35 or so specimens from 5 patients underwent TCRbeta repertoire sequencing, comprising about 25 tumor regions, 5 adjacent noncancerous liver tissues and 5 peripheral blood samples.

What the research found in general, with its limitations: Repertoire overlap was found to be higher between tumor regions (mean approximately 36%) than between tumor-adjacent (approximately 17%) or tumor-blood (around 15%) pairs, consistent with antigen-driven expansion. With just 4 or 5 patients in the study, the authors point out that the findings should be validated in a larger study. Bulk unsorted samples precluded comparing CD4+ and CD8+ T cell repertoires. The top 250 clones made up a significantly larger repertoire fraction in tumors than in blood (p = 0.039). Because sequencing covered only the TCR beta chain and unpaired alpha chains were not captured, true repertoire diversity is likely underestimated. Just about 7-25% of top clones turned up in all five regions of a tumor, which suggests spatial heterogeneity among tumor-infiltrating T cells.

Total RNA and DNA were co-extracted from about 20-30 mg of bulk tissue with the AllPrep DNA/RNA mini kit, without cell sorting. About five patients with histopathologically diagnosed primary liver carcinoma underwent surgical resection in China between 2015 and 2016. Patients had chronic HBV infection and were treatment-naive at sampling. Each tumor was sampled at five spatially separated regions: the superior, inferior, left-lateral and right-lateral poles and the tumor centre. Histological examination found more than 75% viable tumor cells in every tumor sample. Fresh tumor and adjacent tissue pieces were bisected; one half was stored in RNAlater at -80°C, the other sent for histology. A remark on this clonotype: Its target antigen remains unknown. Germline is not matched at one junction end, which may reflect a read error.

Starting from about 500 ng total RNA, TCRbeta-specific cDNA was produced by reverse transcription with a constant-region primer and ProtoScript II reverse transcriptase. TCRbeta libraries were built with three nested multiplex PCR rounds, a slightly modified ARM-PCR procedure. A final 25-cycle PCR with Deep VentR polymerase added sample barcodes and Illumina adapters. Before sequencing, amplicons of 200-500 bp were gel-purified using a QIAquick gel extraction kit. An Illumina HiSeq 2500 was used to sequence the TCRbeta amplicons, generating 250-bp paired-end reads. In the authors' own workflow: To recover full CDR3 sequences, reads were quality-trimmed using Trimmomatic v0.33 and paired reads were then merged using FLASH v1.2.11. V, D and J germline segments were assigned to the rearranged TCRbeta sequences by MiGEC v1.2.1b. Clonotype statistics, along with Shannon-Wiener diversity indices, were calculated using VDJtools v1.0.0. To cut down on sampling bias, every analysis after diversity analysis relied on just the 250 most abundant clonotypes from each sample. Starting from the raw public reads, TCRdb applied fastp trimming at Q25, assembled clones with MiXCR and retained in-frame beta chains. Rows with a matching CDR3 protein are joined into one entry that keeps the most common DNA and genes. The V and J calls, along with clone size, are taken from TCRdb and not from the paper's own processing. The sample contains approximately 40,000 distinct CDR3 sequences, 73% of them found a single time. The leading ten clones occupy over 15% of the sample.

Sequenced: liver tumor tissue from sampling region 2. Taken with the paper, the label for cell subset or site translates to: tumor region T2, inferior pole. The TCR comes from a man between 40 and 49 years old with primary liver carcinoma and hepatitis B virus infection.

The DNA sequence is TGTACGAGCAGCCCCAGGGACTCCTACGAGCAGTATTTC. This gives the protein CTSSPRDSYEQYF. Recombination connected TRBV11-1 to TRBJ2-7; a tentative D call is TRBD2 (6 bases match). The CDR3 goes from the cysteine to the phenylalanine over 13 residues. Only the CDR3 DNA is retained, 39 bases long and in frame from the first base. In the germline V gene (reference sequence), CDR1 corresponds to SGHAT and CDR2 to FQDESV.